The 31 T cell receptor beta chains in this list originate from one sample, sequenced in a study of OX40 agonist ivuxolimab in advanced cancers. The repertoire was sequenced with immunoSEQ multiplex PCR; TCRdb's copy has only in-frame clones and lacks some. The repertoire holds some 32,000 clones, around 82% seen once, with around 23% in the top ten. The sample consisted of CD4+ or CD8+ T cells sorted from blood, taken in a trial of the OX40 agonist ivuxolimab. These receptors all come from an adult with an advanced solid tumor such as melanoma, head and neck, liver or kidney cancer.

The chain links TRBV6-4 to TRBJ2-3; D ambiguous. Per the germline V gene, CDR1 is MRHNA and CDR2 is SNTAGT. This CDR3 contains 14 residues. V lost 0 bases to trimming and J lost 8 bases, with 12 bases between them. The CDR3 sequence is CASSDSNDLATQYF. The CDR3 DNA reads TGTGCCAGCAGTGACTCGAATGACTTAGCTACGCAGTATTTT.

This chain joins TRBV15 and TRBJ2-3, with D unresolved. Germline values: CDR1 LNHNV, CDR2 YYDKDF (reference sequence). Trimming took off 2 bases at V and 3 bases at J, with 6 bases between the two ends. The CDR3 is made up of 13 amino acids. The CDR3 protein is CATSRTRTDTQYF. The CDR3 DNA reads TGTGCCACCAGCAGAACACGAACAGATACGCAGTATTTT.

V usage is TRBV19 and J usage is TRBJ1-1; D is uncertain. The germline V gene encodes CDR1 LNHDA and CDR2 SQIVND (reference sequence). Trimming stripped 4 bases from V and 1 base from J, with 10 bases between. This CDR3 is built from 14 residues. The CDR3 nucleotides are TGTGCCAGTAGTACCTGGGCAGAGAACACTGAAGCTTTCTTT. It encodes CASSTWAENTEAFF.

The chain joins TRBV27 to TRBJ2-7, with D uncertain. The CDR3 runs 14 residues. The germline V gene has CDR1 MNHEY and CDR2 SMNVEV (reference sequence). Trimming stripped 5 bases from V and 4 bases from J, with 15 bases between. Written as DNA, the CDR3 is TGTGCCAGCAGTCCCGTGGGGAATTGGTACGAGCAGTACTTC. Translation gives CASSPVGNWYEQYF.

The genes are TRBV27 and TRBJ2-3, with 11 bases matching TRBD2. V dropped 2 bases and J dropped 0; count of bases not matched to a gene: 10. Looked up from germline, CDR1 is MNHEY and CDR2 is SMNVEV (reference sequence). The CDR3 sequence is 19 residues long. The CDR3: CASSLEGTSGTASTDTQYF. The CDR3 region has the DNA TGTGCCAGCAGTTTAGAAGGGACTAGCGGAACAGCTAGCACAGATACGCAGTATTTT.

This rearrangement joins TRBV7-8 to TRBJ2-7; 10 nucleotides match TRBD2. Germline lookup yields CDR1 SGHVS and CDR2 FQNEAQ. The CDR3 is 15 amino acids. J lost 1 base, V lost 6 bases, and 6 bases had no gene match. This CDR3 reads CASRSSGRASYEQYF. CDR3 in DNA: TGTGCCAGCAGATCTAGCGGGAGAGCATCCTACGAGCAGTACTTC.

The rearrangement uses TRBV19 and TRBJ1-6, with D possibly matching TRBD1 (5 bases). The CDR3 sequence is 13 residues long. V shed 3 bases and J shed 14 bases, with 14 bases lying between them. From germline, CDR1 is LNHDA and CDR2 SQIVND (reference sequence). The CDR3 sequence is CASSIGSGGTLHF. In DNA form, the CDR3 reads TGTGCCAGTAGTATCGGTTCGGGGGGAACCCTCCACTTT.

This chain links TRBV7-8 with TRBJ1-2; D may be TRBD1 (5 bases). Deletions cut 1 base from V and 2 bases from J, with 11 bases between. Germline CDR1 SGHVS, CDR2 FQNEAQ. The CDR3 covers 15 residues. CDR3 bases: TGTGCCAGCAGCTTAGGAGGGACCCTAAACTATGGCTACACCTTC. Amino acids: CASSLGGTLNYGYTF.

The CDR3 sequence is CASSLATGHTKYEQYF. In DNA, the CDR3 is TGTGCCAGCAGCTTGGCGACGGGACATACAAAATACGAGCAGTACTTC. This chain joins TRBV5-5 and TRBJ2-7; tentatively, D is TRBD1 (6 bases). Germline CDR1 reads SGHKS; CDR2 reads YYEKEE (reference sequence). The CDR3 loop spans 16 amino acids. V lost 0 bases to trimming and J lost 4 bases, with 17 bases between them.

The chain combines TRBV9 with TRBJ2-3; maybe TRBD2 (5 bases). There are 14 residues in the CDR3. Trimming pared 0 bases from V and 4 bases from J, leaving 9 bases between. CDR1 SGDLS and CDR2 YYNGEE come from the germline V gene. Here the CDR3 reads CASSVEGRADTQYF. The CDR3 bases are TGTGCCAGCAGCGTAGAAGGGAGAGCAGATACGCAGTATTTT.

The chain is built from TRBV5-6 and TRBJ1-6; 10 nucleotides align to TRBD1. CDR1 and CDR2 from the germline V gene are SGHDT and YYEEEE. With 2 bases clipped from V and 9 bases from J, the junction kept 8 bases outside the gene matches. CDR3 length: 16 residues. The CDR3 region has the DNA TGTGCCAGCAGCTTAGACCGGGACAGGGGAGGTTCACCCCTCCACTTT. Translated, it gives CASSLDRDRGGSPLHF.

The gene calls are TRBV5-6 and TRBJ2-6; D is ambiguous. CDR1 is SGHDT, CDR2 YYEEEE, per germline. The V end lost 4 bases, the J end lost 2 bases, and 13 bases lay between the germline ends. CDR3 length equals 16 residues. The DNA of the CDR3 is TGTGCCAGCAGCCCTGGACCGGCGGCTGGGGCCAACGTCCTGACTTTC. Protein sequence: CASSPGPAAGANVLTF.

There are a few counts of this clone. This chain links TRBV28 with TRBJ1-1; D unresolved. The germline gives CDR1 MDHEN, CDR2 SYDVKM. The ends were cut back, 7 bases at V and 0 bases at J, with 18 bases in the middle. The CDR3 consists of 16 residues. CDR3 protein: CASTPLRVRLNTEAFF. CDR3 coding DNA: TGTGCCAGCACCCCCCTGCGCGTGCGATTGAACACTGAAGCTTTCTTT.

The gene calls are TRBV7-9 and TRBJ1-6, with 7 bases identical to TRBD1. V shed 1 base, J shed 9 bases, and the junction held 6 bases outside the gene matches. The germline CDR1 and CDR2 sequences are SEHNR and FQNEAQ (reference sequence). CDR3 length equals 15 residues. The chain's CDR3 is CASSLGAGGGSPLHF. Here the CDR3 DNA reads TGTGCCAGCAGCTTAGGGGCAGGGGGAGGTTCACCCCTCCACTTT.

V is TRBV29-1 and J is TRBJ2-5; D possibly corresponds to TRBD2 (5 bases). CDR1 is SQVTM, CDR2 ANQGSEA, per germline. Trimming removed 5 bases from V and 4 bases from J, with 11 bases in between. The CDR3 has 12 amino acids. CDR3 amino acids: CSVLGVLETQYF. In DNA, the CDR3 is TGCAGCGTTCTCGGGGTCCTAGAGACCCAGTACTTC.

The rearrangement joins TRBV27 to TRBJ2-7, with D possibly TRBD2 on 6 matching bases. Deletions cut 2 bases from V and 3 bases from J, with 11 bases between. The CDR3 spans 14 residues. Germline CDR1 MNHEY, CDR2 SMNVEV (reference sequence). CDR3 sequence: CASSLVSGDYEQYF. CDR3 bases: TGTGCCAGCAGTTTAGTATCGGGGGACTACGAGCAGTACTTC.

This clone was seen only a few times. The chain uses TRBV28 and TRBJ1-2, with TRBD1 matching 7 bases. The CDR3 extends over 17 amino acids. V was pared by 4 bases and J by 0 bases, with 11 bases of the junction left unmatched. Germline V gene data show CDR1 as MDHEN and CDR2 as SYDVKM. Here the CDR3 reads CASSSVPGQTTNYGYTF. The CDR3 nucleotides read TGTGCCAGCAGTTCCGTCCCGGGACAGACAACTAACTATGGCTACACCTTC.

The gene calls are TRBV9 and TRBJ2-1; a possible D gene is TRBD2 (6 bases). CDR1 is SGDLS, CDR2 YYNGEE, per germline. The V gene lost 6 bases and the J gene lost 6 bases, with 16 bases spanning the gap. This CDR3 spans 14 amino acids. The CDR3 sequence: CASTSTGVVNEQFF. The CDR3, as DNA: TGTGCCAGCACCTCAACGGGAGTCGTCAATGAGCAGTTCTTC.

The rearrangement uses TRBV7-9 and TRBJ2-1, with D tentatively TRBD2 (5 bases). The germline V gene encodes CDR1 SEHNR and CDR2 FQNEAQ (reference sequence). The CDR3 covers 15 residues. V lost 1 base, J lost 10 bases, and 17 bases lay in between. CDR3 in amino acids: CASSLGAGGMLEQFF. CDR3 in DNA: TGTGCCAGCAGCTTAGGGGCAGGAGGAATGTTAGAGCAGTTCTTC.

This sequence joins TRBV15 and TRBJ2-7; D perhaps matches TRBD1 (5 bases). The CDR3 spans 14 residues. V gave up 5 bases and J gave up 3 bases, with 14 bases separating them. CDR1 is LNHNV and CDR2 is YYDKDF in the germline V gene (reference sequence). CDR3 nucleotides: TGTGCCACCAGCCTAGGGTGGGGCAACTACGAGCAGTACTTC. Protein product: CATSLGWGNYEQYF.

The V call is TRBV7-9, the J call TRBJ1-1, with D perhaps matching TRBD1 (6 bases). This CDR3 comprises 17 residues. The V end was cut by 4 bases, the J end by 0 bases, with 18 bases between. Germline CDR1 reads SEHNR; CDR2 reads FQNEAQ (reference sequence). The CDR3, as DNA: TGTGCCAGCAGCTCCTCCGGGACAACTAGTATGAACACTGAAGCTTTCTTT. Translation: CASSSSGTTSMNTEAFF.

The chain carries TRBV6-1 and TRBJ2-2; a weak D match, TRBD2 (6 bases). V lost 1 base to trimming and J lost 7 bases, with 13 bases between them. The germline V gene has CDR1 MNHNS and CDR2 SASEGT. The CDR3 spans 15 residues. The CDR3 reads CASSEGWREYGELFF. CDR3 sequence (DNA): TGTGCCAGCAGTGAAGGGTGGAGGGAATACGGGGAGCTGTTTTTT.

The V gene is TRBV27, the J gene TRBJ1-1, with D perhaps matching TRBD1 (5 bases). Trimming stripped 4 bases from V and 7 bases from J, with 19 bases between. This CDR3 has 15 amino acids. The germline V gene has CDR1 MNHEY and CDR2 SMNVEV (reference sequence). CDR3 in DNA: TGTGCCAGCAGTTCCGCGCAAGACAGTCAAAATGAAGCTTTCTTT. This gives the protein CASSSAQDSQNEAFF.

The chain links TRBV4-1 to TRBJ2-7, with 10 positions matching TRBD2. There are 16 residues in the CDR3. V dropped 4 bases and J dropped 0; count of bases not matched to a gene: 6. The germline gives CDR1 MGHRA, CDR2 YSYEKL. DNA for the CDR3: TGCGCCAGCAGCCCCGCGAGCGGGGGGGCCTCCTACGAGCAGTACTTC. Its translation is CASSPASGGASYEQYF.

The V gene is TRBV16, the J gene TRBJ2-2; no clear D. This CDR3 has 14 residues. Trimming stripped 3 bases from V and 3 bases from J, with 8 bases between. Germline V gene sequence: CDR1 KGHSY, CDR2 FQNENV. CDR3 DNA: TGTGCCAGCAGCCATAGGTGGGACACCGGGGAGCTGTTTTTT. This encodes CASSHRWDTGELFF.

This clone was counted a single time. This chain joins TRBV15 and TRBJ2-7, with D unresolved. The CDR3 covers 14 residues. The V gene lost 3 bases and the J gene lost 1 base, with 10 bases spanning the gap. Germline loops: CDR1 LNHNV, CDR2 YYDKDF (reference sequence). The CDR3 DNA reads TGTGCCACCAGCAGTACTCAGAAGTCCTACGAGCAGTACTTC. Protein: CATSSTQKSYEQYF.

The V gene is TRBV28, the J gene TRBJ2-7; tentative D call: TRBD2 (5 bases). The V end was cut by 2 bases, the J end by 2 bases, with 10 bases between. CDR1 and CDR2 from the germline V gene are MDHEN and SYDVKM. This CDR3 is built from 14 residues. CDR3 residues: CASSLGGWAYEQYF. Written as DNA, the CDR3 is TGTGCCAGCAGTTTAGGCGGGTGGGCCTACGAGCAGTACTTC.

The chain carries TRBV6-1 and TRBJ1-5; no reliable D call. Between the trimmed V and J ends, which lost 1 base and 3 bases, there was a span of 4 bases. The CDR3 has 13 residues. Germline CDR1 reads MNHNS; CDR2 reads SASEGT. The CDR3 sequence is CASSEGDNQPQHF. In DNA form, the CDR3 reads TGTGCCAGCAGTGAAGGAGACAATCAGCCCCAGCATTTT.

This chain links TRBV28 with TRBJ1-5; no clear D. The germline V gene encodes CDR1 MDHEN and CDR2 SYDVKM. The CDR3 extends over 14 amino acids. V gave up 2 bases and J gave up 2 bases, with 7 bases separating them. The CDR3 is CASSLQYGNQPQHF. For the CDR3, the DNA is TGTGCCAGCAGTTTACAGTATGGCAATCAGCCCCAGCATTTT.

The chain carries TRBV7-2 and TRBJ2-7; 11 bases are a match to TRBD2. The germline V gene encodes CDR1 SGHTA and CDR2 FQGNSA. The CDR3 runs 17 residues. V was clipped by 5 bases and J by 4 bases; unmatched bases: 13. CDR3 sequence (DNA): TGTGCCAGCAGCCCCACGAAGCTAGCGGGAGGATTGTACGAGCAGTACTTC. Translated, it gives CASSPTKLAGGLYEQYF. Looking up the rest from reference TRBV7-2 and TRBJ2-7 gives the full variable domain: GAGVSQSPSNKVTEKGKDVELRCDPISGHTALYWYRQSLGQGLEFLIYFQGNSAPDKSGLPSDRFSAERTGGSVSTLTIQRTQQEDSAVYLCASSPTKLAGGLYEQYFGPGTRLTVT.

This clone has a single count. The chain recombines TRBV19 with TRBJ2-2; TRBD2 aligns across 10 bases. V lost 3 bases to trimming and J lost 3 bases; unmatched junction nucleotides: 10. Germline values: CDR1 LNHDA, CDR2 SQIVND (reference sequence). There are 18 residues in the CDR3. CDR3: CASSMIWLAGAYTGELFF. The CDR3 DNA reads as TGTGCCAGTAGTATGATCTGGCTAGCGGGGGCCTACACCGGGGAGCTGTTTTTT.